This TCR beta chain came from a study of identical twins. Template switching created a universal primer site, and the cDNA included unique molecular identifiers. TCRdb fed the 5' RACE reads into MiXCR, producing one record per CDR3 protein. The table has around 1.7 million distinct CDR3 sequences, more than 30% seen once. The sample holds a few counts of this clonotype. What it recognizes is unknown. This CDR3 is built from 15 residues. Germline CDR1 reads SGHDT; CDR2 reads YYEEEE. V was clipped by 5 bases and J by 6 bases; unmatched bases: 9. Study-level findings and limits: Researchers caution that invariant MAIT and iNKT cells could partly confound zero-insertion analyses. Abundant beta clonotypes from cord blood had fewer insertions, unlike memory repertoires, which showed none.

All donors were healthy Caucasians. The sequence was obtained from a newborn girl in good health. V gene TRBV5-6 combines with J gene TRBJ2-3, with 10 bases fitting TRBD1. Specimen: cord blood. The CDR3 sequence: CASSYGQGGRDTQYF. The CDR3 DNA is TGTGCCAGCAGTTACGGACAGGGGGGCCGGGATACGCAGTATTTT.